A selection of T cell receptor beta chains follows, all from one sample in a study of blood T cell repertoires in COVID-19. The repertoire was sequenced with immunoSEQ multiplex PCR; TCRdb's copy has only in-frame clones and lacks some. The table shows 400,000 to 450,000 clones, with 89% occurring only once. Sequencing input: peripheral blood. The receptors stem from a woman aged 40-49 years with COVID-19, enrolled during active disease. CDR3s include the opening cysteine and the closing phenylalanine or tryptophan. The order of the fields is V gene, J gene, clone size, CDR3 length, CDR3 protein. Clone size is not always given. Where it is, it says once, few, many or a class for expanded clones.

V gene: TRBV28
J gene: TRBJ1-5
clone size: NA
CDR3 length: 15
CDR3 protein: CAAYPWGGSNQPQHF

V gene: TRBV11-1
J gene: TRBJ2-3
clone size: NA
CDR3 length: 15
CDR3 protein: CASTVIAGRTDTQYF

V gene: TRBV6-6
J gene: TRBJ1-2
clone size: NA
CDR3 length: 14
CDR3 protein: CASSYTGSFGGYTF

V gene: TRBV30
J gene: TRBJ1-6
clone size: few
CDR3 length: 17
CDR3 protein: CACRPAGGASYNSPLHF

V gene: TRBV6-5
J gene: TRBJ1-1
clone size: NA
CDR3 length: 12
CDR3 protein: CATLERQGRAFF

V gene: TRBV9
J gene: TRBJ2-3
clone size: NA
CDR3 length: 18
CDR3 protein: CASSVVGTGESYTDTQYF

V gene: TRBV19
J gene: TRBJ2-5
clone size: NA
CDR3 length: 17
CDR3 protein: CASSIGGKGLFQETQYF

V gene: TRBV29-1
J gene: TRBJ1-2
clone size: NA
CDR3 length: 14
CDR3 protein: CSLAGDGADYGYTF

V gene: TRBV3-1/TRBV3-2
J gene: TRBJ1-1
clone size: NA
CDR3 length: 14
CDR3 protein: CASSTSTSAAKAFF

V gene: TRBV2
J gene: TRBJ1-2
clone size: NA
CDR3 length: 13
CDR3 protein: CAEGGVIMGGYTF

V gene: TRBV12-3/TRBV12-4
J gene: TRBJ1-2
clone size: NA
CDR3 length: 13
CDR3 protein: CASSSLTGPSYTF

V gene: TRBV9
J gene: TRBJ2-5
clone size: NA
CDR3 length: 16
CDR3 protein: CASSGTGTNPAETQYF

V gene: TRBV27
J gene: TRBJ1-4
clone size: NA
CDR3 length: 15
CDR3 protein: CASKDPGTGNEKLFF

V gene: TRBV14
J gene: TRBJ2-1
clone size: NA
CDR3 length: 16
CDR3 protein: CASSQELGAPYNEQFF

V gene: TRBV10-3
J gene: TRBJ2-1
clone size: NA
CDR3 length: 16
CDR3 protein: CATTRLAGDLYNEQFF

V gene: TRBV5-1
J gene: TRBJ1-6
clone size: NA
CDR3 length: 17
CDR3 protein: CASSLVQGGSYNSPLHF

V gene: TRBV18
J gene: TRBJ1-6
clone size: few
CDR3 length: 14
CDR3 protein: CASSPSVDNSPLHF

V gene: TRBV30
J gene: TRBJ1-2
clone size: NA
CDR3 length: 17
CDR3 protein: CAWSSLGQGGALGGYTF

V gene: TRBV6-2/TRBV6-3
J gene: TRBJ1-5
clone size: NA
CDR3 length: 14
CDR3 protein: CASSRDRAIKPQHF

V gene: TRBV9
J gene: TRBJ1-1
clone size: NA
CDR3 length: 13
CDR3 protein: CASSGGRNTEAFF